The T cell receptor (beta chain) under discussion was sequenced for a study of OX40 agonist ivuxolimab in advanced cancers. On the study more broadly: People in dose escalation had one of these cancers: hepatocellular carcinoma, melanoma, renal cell or head and neck cancer.

Using immunoSEQ multiplex PCR, the repertoire was profiled, and TCRdb retains in-frame clones only, with some absent. The sample has about 78,000 clones, roughly nine tenths seen once. With 2 bases clipped from V and 0 bases from J, the junction kept 4 bases outside the gene matches. Germline CDR1 is SGHRS and CDR2 is YFSETQ. The CDR3 extends over 15 amino acids. V gene TRBV5-1 combines with J gene TRBJ2-5; 7 bases fit TRBD2. The specimen comprised CD4+ or CD8+ T cells sorted from blood, sampled in a trial of the OX40 agonist ivuxolimab. The TCR was taken from an adult with an advanced solid tumor such as melanoma, head and neck, liver or kidney cancer. The CDR3, as DNA: TGCGCCAGCAGCTTTCGGGGGGAGTACCAAGAGACCCAGTACTTC. This encodes CASSFRGEYQETQYF.